This TCR beta chain was sequenced for a study of shared clonotypes between healthy human individuals. V shed 3 bases, J shed 3 bases, and the junction held 5 bases outside the gene matches. Germline-derived CDR1 and CDR2 are SGHDN and FVKESK. The CDR3 sequence is 15 residues long. Assay: immunoSEQ multiplex PCR; the TCRdb copy retains only in-frame clones and omits some. The table includes around 320,000 clones, about nine tenths detected once. The chain employs TRBV14 and TRBJ2-7; 10 bases agree with TRBD1. The sequence was collected from a young man in good health. Material: memory CD8+ T cells sorted from blood. Subset denoted: CD45RO+ cells pooled with CCR7-negative TemRA cells. Here the CDR3 reads CASSQEGQGIYEQYF. The DNA for the CDR3 is TGTGCCAGCAGCCAGGAGGGACAGGGGATCTACGAGCAGTACTTC.